This entry describes one T cell receptor beta chain. Its antigen is currently unknown. This CDR3 spans 17 amino acids. The germline V gene encodes CDR1 MDHEN and CDR2 SYDVKM. The V segment lost 8 bases and the J segment 6 bases; nucleotides outside the gene matches: 21. This sample is part of a study of siplizumab effects on memory and regulatory T cells. Study-wide findings and caveats: Unstimulated subset assignment was obtained for only a minor fraction of alloreactive clones. Naive T cells appeared more varied than memory cells and looked like key alloresponse contributors.

Roughly 9 x 10^4 TCR templates were assayed per sample. Libraries were prepared by immunoSEQ multiplex PCR; TCRdb keeps only in-frame clonotypes and omits some of them. The sample lists 75,000 to 95,000 clones, about 90% occurring once. Sequencing input: CD4+ T cells sorted from blood. This sequence originates from a human donor in good health. The chain links TRBV28 to TRBJ2-7; TRBD1 agrees at 8 bases. Here the CDR3 reads CASCPPTWPGQEGEQYF. CDR3 in DNA: TGTGCCAGCTGTCCACCTACCTGGCCGGGACAGGAGGGCGAGCAGTACTTC.